The 30 T cell receptor beta chains given below trace back to one sample, sequenced in a study of beta chain bispecific antibodies for T cell cancers. Study results and caveats: The leukemia cells, rather than normal T cells, gave most of the targeted TRBV signal. Anti-TRBV12 exposure, compared with anti-CD19, reduced the TRBV12-3 proportion of TRBV signal by about 99%.

T cells were expanded from blood mononuclear cells for around three days with anti-CD3 OKT3 or CD3/CD28 beads. Their target antigens are unknown. Via MiXCR, TCRdb re-called the 5' RACE reads, giving one row per CDR3 protein. The sample holds 20,000 to 25,000 distinct CDR3 sequences, about 2% seen once. The sequenced sample was healthy donor T cells cultured with leukemia cells, obtained from a culture containing a bispecific antibody targeting TCR Vbeta12. The receptors shown here come from a human donor in good health. Some clones in this sample may be carry-over from other donors' samples.

This clonotype was seen ten or more times. The chain carries TRBV28 and TRBJ2-1, with TRBD2 matching over 7 bases. The V segment lost 8 bases and the J segment 4 bases; nucleotides outside the gene matches: 11. This CDR3 is 15 amino acids long. Germline CDR1 MDHEN, CDR2 SYDVKM. DNA for the CDR3: TGTGCCAGCTGTATTTGGGCTAGCGGTTACAATGAGCAGTTCTTC. Its protein is CASCIWASGYNEQFF.

This clonotype was counted ten times or more. The rearrangement uses TRBV7-8 and TRBJ2-7, with D possibly matching TRBD1 (5 bases). V lost 5 bases and J 7 bases, leaving 18 bases between the germline ends. The CDR3 consists of 14 residues. Germline assignment: CDR1 SGHVS and CDR2 FQNEAQ. CDR3 protein: CASSPRVLLLEQYF. CDR3 DNA: TGTGCCAGCAGCCCCAGGGTTTTGCTCTTGGAGCAGTACTTC.

This clonotype is deemed medium-sized. The chain is built from TRBV27 and TRBJ2-5; D is uncertain. CDR1 and CDR2 from the germline V gene are MNHEY and SMNVEV (reference sequence). V was clipped by 5 bases and J by 7 bases, with 17 bases between them. CDR3 length: 14 amino acids. CDR3 DNA: TGTGCCAGCAGTCCGAGGCCCCGGATGGGGACCCAGTACTTC. It translates to CASSPRPRMGTQYF.

This clonotype was detected ten times or more. The chain combines TRBV20-1 with TRBJ2-7; no reliable D call. Trimming stripped 0 bases from V and 2 bases from J, with 14 bases between. There are 15 residues in the CDR3. In germline, CDR1 is DFQATT, CDR2 SNEGSKA (reference sequence). The CDR3 sequence is CSARDLEGIAYEQYF. The CDR3 DNA sequence: TGCAGTGCTAGAGATCTTGAAGGGATAGCCTACGAGCAGTACTTC.

A few counts support this clonotype. The rearrangement uses TRBV19 and TRBJ1-1; perhaps TRBD1 as D (5 bases). Germline values: CDR1 LNHDA, CDR2 SQIVND (reference sequence). There are 14 residues in the CDR3. The V end lost 3 bases, the J end lost 2 bases, and 10 bases lay between the germline ends. The CDR3 DNA reads as TGTGCCAGTAGTATCAGAAGGGGAAACACTGAAGCTTTCTTT. This translates into CASSIRRGNTEAFF.

This clonotype came up many times. The V and J genes are TRBV7-8 and TRBJ1-1, with D perhaps matching TRBD1 (5 bases). Trimming stripped 3 bases from V and 1 base from J, with 9 bases between. Germline CDR1 and CDR2: SGHVS and FQNEAQ. The CDR3 covers 14 residues. CDR3 bases: TGTGCCAGCAGCTTGGACATACGGAACACTGAAGCTTTCTTT. Its translation: CASSLDIRNTEAFF.

This clonotype was seen many times. The V gene is TRBV7-9, the J gene TRBJ1-1, with a tentative D call TRBD1 (5 bases). CDR1 and CDR2 (germline): SEHNR, FQNEAQ (reference sequence). V was clipped by 3 bases and J by 3 bases, with 14 bases between them. The CDR3 covers 15 residues. In DNA form, the CDR3 reads TGTGCCAGCAGCTTTGGGGGGTTTGGGTACACTGAAGCTTTCTTT. Protein: CASSFGGFGYTEAFF.

This clonotype appeared many times. The gene calls are TRBV6-6 and TRBJ2-5; a weak D match, TRBD2 (5 bases). Trimming removed 0 bases from V and 1 base from J, with 6 bases in between. Germline CDR1 and CDR2: MNHNY and SVGAGI (reference sequence). The CDR3 loop spans 14 amino acids. The CDR3 protein is CASSYSGSQETQYF. The CDR3 nucleotides are TGTGCCAGCAGTTACTCAGGGAGCCAAGAGACCCAGTACTTC.

This clonotype was observed at least ten times. This sequence joins TRBV6-5 and TRBJ2-1; the D is unclear. Germline V gene sequence: CDR1 MNHEY, CDR2 SVGAGI. The CDR3 length is 13 residues. Between the trimmed V and J ends, which lost 2 bases and 15 bases, there was a span of 17 bases. For the CDR3, the DNA is TGTGCCAGCAGTTACACCCAGAACAGAGACCCGTTCTTC. This translates into CASSYTQNRDPFF.

This clonotype was observed a few times. This rearrangement joins TRBV7-8 to TRBJ2-7, with D possibly being TRBD2 (6 bases). The ends were cut back, 4 bases at V and 5 bases at J, with 15 bases in the middle. The CDR3 consists of 14 residues. Germline CDR1 reads SGHVS; CDR2 reads FQNEAQ. This chain's CDR3 is CASSSRDWGHEQYF. The CDR3 nucleotides are TGTGCCAGCAGCTCCCGGGACTGGGGCCACGAGCAGTACTTC.

The chain has TRBV5-1 and TRBJ1-1; the D is unclear. V lost 0 bases to trimming and J lost 1 base, with 7 bases between them. CDR3 length: 14 amino acids. CDR1 and CDR2 (germline): SGHRS, YFSETQ. CDR3 protein: CASSLAAANTEAFF. The DNA for the CDR3 is TGCGCCAGCAGCTTGGCGGCGGCGAACACTGAAGCTTTCTTT.

In its sample, this clonotype was seen many times. The chain carries TRBV2 and TRBJ2-1; D not resolved. Trimming stripped 5 bases from V and 4 bases from J, with 9 bases between. The CDR3 totals 13 residues. The V gene's germline CDR1 is SNHLY and CDR2 FYNNEI. The CDR3 loop reads CASSSEDYNEQFF. The CDR3 region has the DNA TGTGCCAGCAGTTCTGAAGATTACAATGAGCAGTTCTTC.

This clonotype was counted ten times or more. The chain employs TRBV21-1 and TRBJ2-3. TRBV21-1 is given as a pseudogene. CDR3 length: 14 residues. In DNA, the CDR3 is TGTGCCAGCATCCTTACGGCTGACTCGGTTGAGCAGTATTTT. As protein: CASILTADSVEQYF.

This clonotype was observed many times. The rearrangement uses TRBV6-5 and TRBJ2-3; D might be TRBD2 (7 bases). V was clipped by 0 bases and J by 3 bases, with 13 bases between them. The CDR3 covers 16 residues. Per germline, CDR1 MNHEY and CDR2 SVGAGI. Here the CDR3 DNA reads TGTGCCAGCAGTTACTCTGTGCGGGGGCCGACAGATACGCAGTATTTT. Translated: CASSYSVRGPTDTQYF.

The table lists this clonotype with many counts. One end of the junction fails to match germline, which may point to a read error. The chain carries TRBV7-7 and TRBJ1-1; D may be TRBD1 (5 bases). CDR1 is SSHAT, CDR2 FNYEAQ, per germline (reference sequence). CDR3 size: 14 residues. The CDR3 coding sequence is TGTGCTAGCACACCGCTACGGGGCGGGACTGAAGCTTTCTTT. Translated, it gives CASTPLRGGTEAFF. Combining the CDR3 with reference TRBV7-7 and TRBJ1-1 gives the whole variable domain GAGVSQSPRYKVTKRGQDVTLRCDPISSHATLYWYQQALGQGPEFLTYFNYEAQPDKSGLPSDRFSAERPEGSISTLTIQRTEQRDSAMYRCASTPLRGGTEAFFGQGTRLTVV.

This clonotype was seen once. This chain links TRBV27 with TRBJ2-5; possible D gene TRBD1, 5 bases. Trimming took 4 bases from V and 2 from J, leaving 11 bases between them. The CDR3 sequence is 14 residues long. Germline loops: CDR1 MNHEY, CDR2 SMNVEV (reference sequence). The CDR3 sequence is CASSSFDRQETQYF. CDR3 coding DNA: TGTGCCAGCAGTTCCTTCGACAGACAAGAGACCCAGTACTTC.

This clonotype was counted ten times or more. This chain connects TRBV18 to TRBJ2-3, with 8 bases aligning to TRBD2. The CDR3 runs 16 residues. Germline V CDR1 and CDR2: KGHSH, LQKENI. J gave up 6 bases and V 1 base, and 9 bases lay outside the gene matches. The chain's CDR3 is CASSPQRGPAGDTQYF. The DNA of the CDR3 is TGTGCCAGCTCACCACAGCGGGGGCCCGCAGGGGATACGCAGTATTTT.

This clonotype was found many times. The V and J genes are TRBV5-4 and TRBJ2-1; TRBD2 matches at 8 bases. After removal of 0 bases from V and 3 bases from J, the junction contained 8 bases not matched to a gene. The CDR3 has 17 amino acids. Looked up from germline, CDR1 is SGHNT and CDR2 is YYREEE (reference sequence). CDR3 protein: CASSLAWASGFYNEQFF. DNA of the CDR3: TGTGCCAGCAGCTTGGCGTGGGCTAGCGGGTTCTACAATGAGCAGTTCTTC.

By sample share, this clonotype is medium-sized. The V call is TRBV20-1, the J call TRBJ1-2; unclear D gene. The V end was cut by 3 bases, the J end by 4 bases, with 9 bases between. CDR1 and CDR2 from the germline V gene are DFQATT and SNEGSKA (reference sequence). This CDR3 has 12 residues. In DNA, the CDR3 is TGCAGTGCTAGTGACGGTCTCTATGGCTACACCTTC. Translated, it gives CSASDGLYGYTF.

This clonotype occurred many times. The rearrangement links TRBV9 to TRBJ2-5, with D possibly TRBD2 on 5 matching bases. The length of the CDR3 is 15 residues. Trimming took 0 bases from V and 3 from J, leaving 12 bases between them. Germline-derived CDR1 and CDR2 are SGDLS and YYNGEE. The CDR3 nucleotides read TGTGCCAGCAGCGTAGATCTGGGAGTAGAAGAGACCCAGTACTTC. This encodes CASSVDLGVEETQYF.

This clonotype was found many times. This chain joins TRBV19 and TRBJ2-7; D gene unclear. V was shortened by 3 bases and J by 0 bases, with 9 bases between the two germline ends. CDR1 LNHDA and CDR2 SQIVND come from the germline V gene (reference sequence). This CDR3 contains 14 residues. The CDR3 loop reads CASSMRQSSYEQYF. As DNA, the CDR3 is TGTGCCAGTAGTATGCGGCAGAGCTCCTACGAGCAGTACTTC. The complete variable domain, with remaining parts taken from reference TRBV19 and TRBJ2-7, reads DGGITQSPKYLFRKEGQNVTLSCEQNLNHDAMYWYRQDPGQGLRLIYYSQIVNDFQKGDIAEGYSVSREKKESFPLTVTSAQKNPTAFYLCASSMRQSSYEQYFGPGTRLTVT.

This clonotype is classed as medium-sized. This chain uses TRBV4-1 with TRBJ2-7; perhaps TRBD1 as D (5 bases). The germline V gene has CDR1 MGHRA and CDR2 YSYEKL. There are 18 residues in the CDR3. The germline V and J ends were trimmed by 2 bases and 2 bases, with 22 bases remaining between them. Here the CDR3 reads CASSQLLLGLGVTYEQYF. The CDR3 DNA reads as TGCGCCAGCAGCCAACTACTTTTGGGGCTTGGCGTCACCTACGAGCAGTACTTC.

This clonotype has a count of ten or more. The chain recombines TRBV5-1 with TRBJ1-1; D is undetermined. V lost 2 bases, J lost 6 bases, and 8 bases lay in between. CDR3 length equals 12 residues. Germline V gene data show CDR1 as SGHRS and CDR2 as YFSETQ. CDR3 in DNA: TGCGCCAGCAGCTTCGGTGGGGCTGAAGCTTTCTTT. Its protein is CASSFGGAEAFF.

Notes on this clonotype: A much larger clone differs by one base, so this may be a read error. The chain employs TRBV18 and TRBJ1-1; 8 bases line up with TRBD1. The CDR3 is 15 residues long. Trimming took 5 bases from V and 6 from J; bases not matched to a gene: 11. Germline assignment: CDR1 KGHSH and CDR2 LQKENI. The CDR3 reads CASSAGDRGVSEAFF. For the CDR3, the DNA is TGTGCCAGCTCAGCGGGAGACAGGGGAGTGTCTGAAGCTTTCTTT.

This clonotype was recorded many times. The rearrangement links TRBV12-3 or TRBV12-4 to TRBJ2-3; weak D call: TRBD2 (6 bases). The CDR3 loop spans 14 amino acids. Trimming stripped 4 bases from V and 2 bases from J, with 10 bases between. The CDR3 nucleotides read TGTGCCAGCAGTTCAGGGAGGTACACAGATACGCAGTATTTT. Protein sequence: CASSSGRYTDTQYF.

This clonotype was recorded many times. The chain uses TRBV7-8 and TRBJ2-7; D remains unclear. The V gene lost 3 bases and the J gene lost 0 bases, with 24 bases spanning the gap. Germline V gene lookup returns CDR1 SGHVS and CDR2 FQNEAQ. The CDR3 is 19 residues long. The CDR3 loop reads CASSFYSGENSLSSYEQYF. CDR3 nucleotides: TGTGCCAGCAGCTTTTACTCTGGGGAAAACAGTTTGAGCTCCTACGAGCAGTACTTC.

Concerning this clonotype: Just one base apart from a much larger clone, this may be a read error. The chain uses TRBV12-3 or TRBV12-4 and TRBJ2-1; weak D call: TRBD1 (6 bases). The CDR3 is 14 amino acids. CDR3 in DNA: TGTGCCAGCTGTTTGCTGGGGGCGATGGATGAGCAGTTCTTC. Its translation: CASCLLGAMDEQFF.

Ten or more counts support this clonotype. A junction end diverges from the germline sequence, so it may reflect a read error. The chain uses TRBV4-1 and TRBJ1-2; D not certain. This CDR3 comprises 14 residues. The germline gives CDR1 MGHRA, CDR2 YSYEKL. The CDR3 nucleotides read TGCGCTAGCAGCCAAGAACTACGGGTAGGGGGCTACACCTTC. The encoded protein is CASSQELRVGGYTF.

This clonotype has a count of ten or more. The V gene is TRBV6-1, the J gene TRBJ1-1, with a possible D match to TRBD1 (5 bases). The CDR3 is 17 amino acids. Trimming took off 6 bases at V and 1 base at J, with 21 bases between the two ends. From germline, CDR1 is MNHNS and CDR2 SASEGT. The CDR3 is CASRATLDLGGNTEAFF. The DNA of the CDR3 is TGTGCCAGCAGGGCCACCCTCGACCTTGGGGGGAACACTGAAGCTTTCTTT.

In this sample, this clonotype turned up many times. This chain connects TRBV4-1 to TRBJ1-1, with 7 bases aligning to TRBD1. The CDR3 is 13 amino acids. With 6 bases clipped from V and 7 bases from J, the junction kept 8 bases outside the gene matches. The germline CDR1 and CDR2 sequences are MGHRA and YSYEKL. The CDR3 sequence: CASRSPGGGEAFF. Written as DNA, the CDR3 is TGCGCCAGCAGGTCACCAGGGGGAGGTGAAGCTTTCTTT.